The clone carrying this T cell receptor beta chain is a singleton in its sample. No antigen is known for it. Looked up from germline, CDR1 is ENHRY and CDR2 is SYGVKD. Trimming shortened V by 10 bases and J by 1 base, and 13 bases separated the two germline ends. This CDR3 is 14 amino acids long. The entry originates in a study of OX40 agonist ivuxolimab in advanced cancers. Generated by immunoSEQ multiplex PCR, the TCRdb table keeps only in-frame clones and is missing some. In the table there are tens of thousands of clones, about 88% of which are singletons. The study, taken as a whole, reports: Clonal expansion was among the lowest in partial responders at 0.1-3.0 mg/kg, especially CD8+.

The J gene is TRBJ2-2, the V gene TRBV10-3; the D gene could be TRBD1 or TRBD2 (5 bases each). This receptor was identified in an adult with an advanced solid tumor such as melanoma, head and neck, liver or kidney cancer. Sequenced material: CD4+ or CD8+ T cells sorted from blood, taken in a trial of the OX40 agonist ivuxolimab. The CDR3 nucleotides are TGTGCCACCCGGGACCAGAAGAACACCGGGGAGCTGTTTTTT. Translating gives CATRDQKNTGELFF.